The present entry profiles one TCR beta chain with its context. Its specificity is unknown. Germline assignment: CDR1 MDHEN and CDR2 SYDVKM. There are 14 residues in the CDR3. The ends were cut back, 7 bases at V and 2 bases at J, with 15 bases in the middle. This entry comes from a study of identical twins. Points from the study as a whole: Findings came from cross-sectional statistics, without long-term follow-up of donors. Insertion counts were lower in abundant cord blood beta clonotypes, a trend that memory repertoires did not show.

Template switching created a universal primer site, and the cDNA included unique molecular identifiers. TCRdb used MiXCR to reprocess the 5' RACE reads, holding one entry per CDR3 protein. The sample carries under 300,000 distinct CDR3 sequences, roughly 13% recorded once. These same records also appear under a second study, on yellow fever vaccine responses in identical twins.

The sequence was collected from a woman between 18 and 29 years old in good health. The source material was memory (CD45RO+) T cells sorted from blood. This rearrangement joins TRBV28 to TRBJ2-7, with D tentatively TRBD1 (6 bases). CDR3 amino acids: CASTTTGSPYEQYF. For the CDR3, the DNA is TGTGCCAGCACCACGACAGGTTCTCCCTACGAGCAGTACTTC.